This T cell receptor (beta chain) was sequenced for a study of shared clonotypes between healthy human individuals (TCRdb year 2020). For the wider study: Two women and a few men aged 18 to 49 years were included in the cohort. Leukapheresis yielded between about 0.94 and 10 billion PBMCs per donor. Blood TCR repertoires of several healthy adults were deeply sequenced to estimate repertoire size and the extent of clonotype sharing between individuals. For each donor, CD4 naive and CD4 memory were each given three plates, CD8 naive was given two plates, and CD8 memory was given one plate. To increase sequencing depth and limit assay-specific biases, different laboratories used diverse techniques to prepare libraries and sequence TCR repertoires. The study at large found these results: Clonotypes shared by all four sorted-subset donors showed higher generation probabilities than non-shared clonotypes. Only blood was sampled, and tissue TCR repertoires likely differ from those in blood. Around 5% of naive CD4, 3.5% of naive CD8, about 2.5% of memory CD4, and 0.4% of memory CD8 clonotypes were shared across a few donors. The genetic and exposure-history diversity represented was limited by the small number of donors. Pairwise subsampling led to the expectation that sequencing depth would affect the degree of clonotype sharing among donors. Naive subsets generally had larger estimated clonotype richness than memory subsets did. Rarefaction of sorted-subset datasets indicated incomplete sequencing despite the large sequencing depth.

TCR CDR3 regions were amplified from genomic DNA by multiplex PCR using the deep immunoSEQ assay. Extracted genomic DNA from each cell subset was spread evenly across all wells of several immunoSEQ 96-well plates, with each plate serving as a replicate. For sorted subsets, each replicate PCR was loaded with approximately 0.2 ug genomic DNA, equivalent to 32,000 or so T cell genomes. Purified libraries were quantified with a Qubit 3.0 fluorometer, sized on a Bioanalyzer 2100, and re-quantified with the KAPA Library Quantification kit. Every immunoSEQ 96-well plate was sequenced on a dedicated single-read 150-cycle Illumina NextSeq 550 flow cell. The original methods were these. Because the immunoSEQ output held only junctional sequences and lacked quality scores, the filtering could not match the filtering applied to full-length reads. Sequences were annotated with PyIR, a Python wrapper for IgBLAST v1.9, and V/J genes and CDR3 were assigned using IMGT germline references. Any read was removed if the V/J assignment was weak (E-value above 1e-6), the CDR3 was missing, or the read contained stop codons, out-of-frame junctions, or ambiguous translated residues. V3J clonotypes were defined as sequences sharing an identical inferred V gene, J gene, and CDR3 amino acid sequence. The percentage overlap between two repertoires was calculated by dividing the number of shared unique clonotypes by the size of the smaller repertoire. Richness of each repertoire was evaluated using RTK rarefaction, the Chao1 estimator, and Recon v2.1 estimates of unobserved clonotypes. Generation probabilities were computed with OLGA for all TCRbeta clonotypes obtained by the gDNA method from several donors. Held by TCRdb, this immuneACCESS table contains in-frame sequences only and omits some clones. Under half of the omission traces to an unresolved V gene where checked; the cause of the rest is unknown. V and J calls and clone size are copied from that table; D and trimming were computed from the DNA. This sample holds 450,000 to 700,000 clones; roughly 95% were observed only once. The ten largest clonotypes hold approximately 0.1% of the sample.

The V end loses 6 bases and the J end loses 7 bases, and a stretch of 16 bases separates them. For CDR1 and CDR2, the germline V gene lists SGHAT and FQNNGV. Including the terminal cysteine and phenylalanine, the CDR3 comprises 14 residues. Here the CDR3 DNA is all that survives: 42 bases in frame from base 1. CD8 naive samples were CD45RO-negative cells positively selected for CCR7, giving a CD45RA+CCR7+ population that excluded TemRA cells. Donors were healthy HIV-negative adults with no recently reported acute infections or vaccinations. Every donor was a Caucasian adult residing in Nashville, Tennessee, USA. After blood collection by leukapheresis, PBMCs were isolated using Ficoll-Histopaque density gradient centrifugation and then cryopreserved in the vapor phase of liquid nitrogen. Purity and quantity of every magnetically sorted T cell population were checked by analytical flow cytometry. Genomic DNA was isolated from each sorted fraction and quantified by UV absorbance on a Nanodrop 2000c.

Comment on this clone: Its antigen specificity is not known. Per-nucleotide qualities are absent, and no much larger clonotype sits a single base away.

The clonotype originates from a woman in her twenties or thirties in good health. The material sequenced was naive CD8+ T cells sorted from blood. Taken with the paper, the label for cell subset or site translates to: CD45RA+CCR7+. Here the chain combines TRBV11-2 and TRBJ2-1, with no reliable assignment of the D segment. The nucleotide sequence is TGTGCCAGCAGGTACCCGGATTCTGGGAATGAGCAGTTCTTC. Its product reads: CASRYPDSGNEQFF.